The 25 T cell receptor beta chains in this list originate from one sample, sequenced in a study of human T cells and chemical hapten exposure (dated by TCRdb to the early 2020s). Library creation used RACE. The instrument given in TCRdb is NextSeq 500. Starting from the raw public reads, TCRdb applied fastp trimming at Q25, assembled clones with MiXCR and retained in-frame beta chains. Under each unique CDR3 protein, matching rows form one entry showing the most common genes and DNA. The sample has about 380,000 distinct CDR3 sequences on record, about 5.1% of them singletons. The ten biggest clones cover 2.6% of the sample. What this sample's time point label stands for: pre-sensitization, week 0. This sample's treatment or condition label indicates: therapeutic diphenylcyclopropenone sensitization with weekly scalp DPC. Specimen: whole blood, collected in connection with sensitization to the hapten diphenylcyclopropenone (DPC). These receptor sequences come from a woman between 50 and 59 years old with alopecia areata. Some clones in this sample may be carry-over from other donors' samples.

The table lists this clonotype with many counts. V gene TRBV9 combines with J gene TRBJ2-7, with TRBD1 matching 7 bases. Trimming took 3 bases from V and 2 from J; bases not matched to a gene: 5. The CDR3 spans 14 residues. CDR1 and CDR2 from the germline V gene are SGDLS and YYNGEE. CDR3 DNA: TGTGCCAGCAGCGCCCGGGACAGCCCCTACGAGCAGTACTTC. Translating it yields CASSARDSPYEQYF.

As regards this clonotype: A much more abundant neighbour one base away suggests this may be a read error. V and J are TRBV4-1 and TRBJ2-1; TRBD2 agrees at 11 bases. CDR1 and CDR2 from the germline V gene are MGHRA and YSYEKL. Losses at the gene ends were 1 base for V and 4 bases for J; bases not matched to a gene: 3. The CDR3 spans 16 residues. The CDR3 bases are TGCGCCAGCAGCCAAGCCGCTAGCGGGGGGTACAATGAGCAGTTCTTC. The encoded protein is CASSQAASGGYNEQFF.

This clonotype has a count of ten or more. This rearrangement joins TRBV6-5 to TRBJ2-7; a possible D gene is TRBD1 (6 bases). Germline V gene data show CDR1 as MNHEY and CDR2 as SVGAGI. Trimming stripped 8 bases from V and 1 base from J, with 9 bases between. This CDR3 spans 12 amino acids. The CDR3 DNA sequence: TGTGCCAGCCAACAGGGATCCTACGAGCAGTACTTC. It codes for CASQQGSYEQYF.

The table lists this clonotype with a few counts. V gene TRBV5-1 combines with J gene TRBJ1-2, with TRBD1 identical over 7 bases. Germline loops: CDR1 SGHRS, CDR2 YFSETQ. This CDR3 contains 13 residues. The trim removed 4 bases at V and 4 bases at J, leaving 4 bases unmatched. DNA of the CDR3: TGCGCCAGCAGCCCGGGACAGCCCTATGGCTACACCTTC. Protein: CASSPGQPYGYTF.

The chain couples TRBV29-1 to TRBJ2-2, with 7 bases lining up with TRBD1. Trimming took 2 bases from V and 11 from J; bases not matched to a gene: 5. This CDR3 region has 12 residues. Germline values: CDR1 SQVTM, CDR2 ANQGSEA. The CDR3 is CSVETGAAELFF. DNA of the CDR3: TGCAGCGTTGAAACAGGGGCCGCCGAGCTGTTTTTT.

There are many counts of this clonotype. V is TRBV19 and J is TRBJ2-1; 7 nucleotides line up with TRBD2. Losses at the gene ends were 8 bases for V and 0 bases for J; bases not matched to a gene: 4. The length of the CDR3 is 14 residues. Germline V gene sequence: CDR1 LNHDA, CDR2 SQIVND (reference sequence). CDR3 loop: CASGSGFSYNEQFF. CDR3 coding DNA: TGTGCCAGTGGTAGCGGGTTCTCCTACAATGAGCAGTTCTTC.

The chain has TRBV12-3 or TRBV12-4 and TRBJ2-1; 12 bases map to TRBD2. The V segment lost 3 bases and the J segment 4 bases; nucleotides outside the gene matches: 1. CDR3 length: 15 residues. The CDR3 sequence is CASSFTSGGYNEQFF. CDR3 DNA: TGTGCCAGCAGTTTTACTAGCGGGGGGTACAATGAGCAGTTCTTC.

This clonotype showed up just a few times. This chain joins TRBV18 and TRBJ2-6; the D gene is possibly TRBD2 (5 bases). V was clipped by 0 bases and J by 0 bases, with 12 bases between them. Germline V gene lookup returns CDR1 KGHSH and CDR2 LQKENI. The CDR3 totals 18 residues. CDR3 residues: CASSPPIGRASGANVLTF. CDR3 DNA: TGTGCCAGCTCACCACCGATAGGGCGGGCCTCTGGGGCCAACGTCCTGACTTTC.

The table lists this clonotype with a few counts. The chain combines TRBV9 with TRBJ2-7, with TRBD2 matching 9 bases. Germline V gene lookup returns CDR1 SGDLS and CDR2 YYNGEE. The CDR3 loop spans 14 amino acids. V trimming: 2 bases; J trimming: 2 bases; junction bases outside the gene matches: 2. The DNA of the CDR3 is TGTGCCAGCAGCGTCAGCGGGGGGACCTACGAGCAGTACTTC. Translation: CASSVSGGTYEQYF. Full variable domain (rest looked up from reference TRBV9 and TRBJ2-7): DSGVTQTPKHLITATGQRVTLRCSPRSGDLSVYWYQQSLDQGLQFLIQYYNGEERAKGNILERFSAQQFPDLHSELNLSSLELGDSALYFCASSVSGGTYEQYFGPGTRLTVT.

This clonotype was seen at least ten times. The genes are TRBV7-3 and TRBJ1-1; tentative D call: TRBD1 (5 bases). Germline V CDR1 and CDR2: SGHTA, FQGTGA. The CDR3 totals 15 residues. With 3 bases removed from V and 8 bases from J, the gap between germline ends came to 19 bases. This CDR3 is CASSFGPGLGGEAFF. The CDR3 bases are TGTGCCAGCAGCTTCGGACCGGGACTGGGAGGGGAAGCTTTCTTT.

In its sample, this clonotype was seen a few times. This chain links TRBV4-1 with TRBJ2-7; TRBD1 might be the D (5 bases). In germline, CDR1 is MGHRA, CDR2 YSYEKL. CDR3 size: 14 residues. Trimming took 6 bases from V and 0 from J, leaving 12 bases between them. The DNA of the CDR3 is TGCGCCAGCAGAGGGGCAGGGTCCTCCTACGAGCAGTACTTC. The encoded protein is CASRGAGSSYEQYF.

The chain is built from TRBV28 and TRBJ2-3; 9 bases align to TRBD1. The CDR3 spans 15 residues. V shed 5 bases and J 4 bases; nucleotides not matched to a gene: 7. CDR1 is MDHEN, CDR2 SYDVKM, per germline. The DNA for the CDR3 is TGTGCCAGCAGTCTCACAGGGGGCCCCCCAGATACGCAGTATTTT. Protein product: CASSLTGGPPDTQYF.

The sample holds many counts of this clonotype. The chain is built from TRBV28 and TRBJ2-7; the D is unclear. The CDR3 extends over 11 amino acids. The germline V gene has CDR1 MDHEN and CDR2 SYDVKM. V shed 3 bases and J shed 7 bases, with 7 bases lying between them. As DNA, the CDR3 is TGTGCCAGCAGTTTCACGAGGGAGCAGTACTTC. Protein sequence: CASSFTREQYF.

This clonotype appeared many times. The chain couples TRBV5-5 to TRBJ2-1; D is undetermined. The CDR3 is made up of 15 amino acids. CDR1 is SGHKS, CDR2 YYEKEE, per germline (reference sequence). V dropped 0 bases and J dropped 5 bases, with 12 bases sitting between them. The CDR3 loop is CASSLVLISNNEQFF. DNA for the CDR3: TGTGCCAGCAGCTTGGTGCTCATTTCGAACAATGAGCAGTTCTTC.

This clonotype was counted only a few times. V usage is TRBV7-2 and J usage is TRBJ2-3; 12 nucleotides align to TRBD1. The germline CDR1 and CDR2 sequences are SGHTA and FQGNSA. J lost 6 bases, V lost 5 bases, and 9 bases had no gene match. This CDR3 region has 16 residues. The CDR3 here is CASSRGGQGATDTQYF. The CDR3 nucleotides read TGTGCCAGCAGCCGAGGGGGACAGGGGGCGACGGATACGCAGTATTTT.

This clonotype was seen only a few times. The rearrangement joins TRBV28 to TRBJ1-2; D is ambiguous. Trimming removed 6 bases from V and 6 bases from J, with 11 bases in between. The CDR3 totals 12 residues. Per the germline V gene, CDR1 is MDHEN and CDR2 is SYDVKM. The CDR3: CASSSVRDGYTF. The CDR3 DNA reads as TGTGCCAGCAGCTCCGTCAGAGATGGCTACACCTTC.

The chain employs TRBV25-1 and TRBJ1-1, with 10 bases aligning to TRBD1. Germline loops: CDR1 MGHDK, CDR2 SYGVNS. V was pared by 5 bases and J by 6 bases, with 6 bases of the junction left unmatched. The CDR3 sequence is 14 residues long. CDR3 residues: CASSTWTGGSEAFF. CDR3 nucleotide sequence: TGTGCCAGCAGTACCTGGACAGGGGGTTCTGAAGCTTTCTTT.

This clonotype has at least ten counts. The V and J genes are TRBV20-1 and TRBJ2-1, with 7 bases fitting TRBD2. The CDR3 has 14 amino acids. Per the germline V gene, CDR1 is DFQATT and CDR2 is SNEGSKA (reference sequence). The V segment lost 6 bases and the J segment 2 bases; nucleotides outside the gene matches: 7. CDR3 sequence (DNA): TGCAGTGCGCGGGACTACGGGACCTACAATGAGCAGTTCTTC. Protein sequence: CSARDYGTYNEQFF.

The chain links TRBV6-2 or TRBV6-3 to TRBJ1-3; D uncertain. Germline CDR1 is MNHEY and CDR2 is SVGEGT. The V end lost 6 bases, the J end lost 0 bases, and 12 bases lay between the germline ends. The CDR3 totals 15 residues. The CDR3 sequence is CASSPRARSGNTIYF. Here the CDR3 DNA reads TGTGCCAGCAGCCCTCGAGCCCGCTCTGGAAACACCATATATTTT.

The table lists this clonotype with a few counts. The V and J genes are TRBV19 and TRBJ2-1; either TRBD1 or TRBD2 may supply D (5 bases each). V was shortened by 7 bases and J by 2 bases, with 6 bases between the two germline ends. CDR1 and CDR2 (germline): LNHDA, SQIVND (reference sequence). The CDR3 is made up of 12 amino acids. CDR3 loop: CASKGPYNEQFF. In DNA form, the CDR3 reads TGTGCCAGTAAGGGACCCTACAATGAGCAGTTCTTC.

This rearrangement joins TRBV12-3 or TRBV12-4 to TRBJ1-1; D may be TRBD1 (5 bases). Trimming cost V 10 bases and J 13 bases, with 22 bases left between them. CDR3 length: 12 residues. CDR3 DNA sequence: TGTGCCATTCTGAGGCAGGGTGCTTTAGTTTTCTTT. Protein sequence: CAILRQGALVFF.

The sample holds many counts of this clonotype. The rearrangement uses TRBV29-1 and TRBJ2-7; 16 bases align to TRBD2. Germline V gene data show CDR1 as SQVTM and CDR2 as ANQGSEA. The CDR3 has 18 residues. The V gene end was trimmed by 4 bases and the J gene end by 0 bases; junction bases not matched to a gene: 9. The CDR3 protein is CSVGGLAGGRGASYEQYF. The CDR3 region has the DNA TGCAGCGTTGGGGGACTAGCGGGAGGGAGAGGGGCCTCCTACGAGCAGTACTTC.

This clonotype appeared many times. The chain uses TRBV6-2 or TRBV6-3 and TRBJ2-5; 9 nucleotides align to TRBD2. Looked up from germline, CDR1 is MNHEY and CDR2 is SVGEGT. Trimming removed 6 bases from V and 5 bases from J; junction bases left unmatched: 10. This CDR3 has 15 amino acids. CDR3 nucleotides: TGTGCCAGCAGAGAGACTAGCGGTCCATCCGAGACCCAGTACTTC. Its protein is CASRETSGPSETQYF.

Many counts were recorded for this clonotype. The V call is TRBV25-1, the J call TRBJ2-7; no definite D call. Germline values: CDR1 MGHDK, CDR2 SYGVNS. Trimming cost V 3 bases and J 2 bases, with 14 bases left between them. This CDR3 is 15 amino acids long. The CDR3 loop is CASSDPRVIPYEQYF. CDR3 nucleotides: TGTGCCAGCAGTGACCCCCGGGTCATTCCCTACGAGCAGTACTTC.

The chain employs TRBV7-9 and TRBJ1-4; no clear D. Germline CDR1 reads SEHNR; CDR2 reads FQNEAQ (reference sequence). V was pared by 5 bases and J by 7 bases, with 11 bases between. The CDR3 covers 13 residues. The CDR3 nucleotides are TGTGCCAGCAGCCCCGCTCTGGGTGAAAAACTGTTTTTT. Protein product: CASSPALGEKLFF.